This T cell receptor beta chain was identified in a study of cytomegalovirus exposure and HLA in healthy donors (dated by TCRdb to the late 2010s). Regarding the research as a whole: An earlier analysis of approximately 550 of the donors reported approximately 290 Gb of sequence data and roughly 110 million unique TCR beta sequences from about 179 million T cells. About 300 gigabases of sequencing data and roughly 81 million unique TCR sequences made up an early release that covered roughly 670 HLA-typed donors. Of the roughly 400 genotyped donors, 70% to 90% were placed in the genetic ancestry cluster associated with self-reported Caucasian donors. The study was designed to test whether signatures of past pathogen exposure could be identified by cataloging public T cell receptors. Using immunosequencing, the study profiled T cell repertoires from about 610 subjects and related those repertoires to cytomegalovirus serostatus. Along with the roughly 670-subject first cohort, a separate validation cohort of over a hundred different subjects was used. High-throughput TCR immunosequencing, statistical association of individual TCRs with disease status, and machine learning were combined to predict cytomegalovirus infection status. To study patterns of TCR occurrence, a later analysis re-analyzed previously published TCR beta repertoires from several hundred donors and added high-resolution HLA genotyping. Rather than using new phenotypic data, the later analysis identified candidate immune exposures from TCR beta sequences and from how often those sequences occurred across donors. An earlier analysis of approximately 580 of the donors used high-throughput TCR beta sequencing to judge whether each TCR beta V gene segment behaved as functional or pseudogenic. Alongside the repertoire data, information on donor age, sex, ethnicity and CMV serostatus was compiled. Genome-wide SNP genotypes for about 55% of the roughly 670 donors were used in a later genetic analysis, which treated that subset as a discovery cohort. Every discovery cohort repertoire had been produced on one sequencing platform. Both class I and class II loci were covered by HLA typing, at four-digit resolution. The number of donors typed differed by locus, with roughly 629-640 for A, B, C, DRB1 and DQB1, 522 for DQA1, approximately 580 for DPA1, and some 440 for DPB1. About five DR-DQ haplotypes were handled as single units for association and clustering, since linkage in the cohort was strong. Among 398 genotyped donors of the cohort, an average of around 240,000 unique TCR beta nucleotide sequences were sequenced per donor, around a sixth of them non-productive.

In total, around 600 healthy bone marrow donors made up the cohort. All cohort members were sampled while nominally healthy, although unrecorded immune exposures were likely present. The donor tested CMV seropositive and was one of the 289 seropositive cohort members. A peripheral blood sample was provided by each donor, and peripheral blood mononuclear cells were used for TCR beta sequencing. Genomic DNA was extracted from the blood cell samples with the Qiagen DNeasy Blood Extraction Kit. Note on this clone: Its antigen specificity is not known. No clone much larger than this one lies a single base away; base qualities are absent.

The research as a whole found: Linkage disequilibrium might explain the correlated functional status among segregating V segments, but an unknown experimental factor could not be ruled out. Because HLA typing was unavailable for some donors at each locus, only the typed subset was used in association tests. In vitro tests confirmed that a few of the cytomegalovirus-associated TCR beta chains recognize cytomegalovirus antigens. The sequencing pipeline was judged likely to have produced a cluster of highly shared sequence variants as a technical artifact. An earlier analysis of 587 of the donors showed that most TCR beta V segments appeared in productive rearrangements either about 87% or about 30% of the time, which broadly matched IMGT annotations. The study listed 150 to 200 TCR beta chains as associated with cytomegalovirus. For the cohort, immune exposure information was limited to CMV serostatus. About 17 rarely observed V segments, including chromosome 9 orphons, were excluded from the earlier analysis of a few hundred of the donors because counts were too low. A further reported finding was that TCR beta sequences accurately predicted the HLA-A and HLA-B alleles for most subjects in the first cohort. Only TCR beta chains were sequenced in this cohort, and the absence of alpha or paired-chain data limited detectable features. A later genetic analysis reported fewer N-insertions in productive TCRs among donors in an Asian-associated ancestry cluster than the roughly 700-donor mean. According to a later analysis, TCR association rates differed among HLA loci, with DRB1 alleles showing the most associated TCRs and HLA-C alleles showing the fewest. The authors suggested that the approach could potentially be generalized to other disease states and immunological phenotypes. A later analysis found that most CMV-associated TCR beta chains appeared HLA-restricted, with HLA associations seemingly driven largely by CMV exposure. An association between a missense DCLRE1C variant and V-gene and J-gene trimming of TCR beta chains was found in a later genetic analysis and replicated in an independent cohort. Strong co-occurrence of HLA alleles, especially DR and DQ, made assigning TCR associations to individual alleles difficult. Sequencing depth was assumed to be roughly uniform across donors in the presence/absence analyses, though that assumption may not hold. The classifier was reported to diagnose cytomegalovirus status with high specificity and sensitivity in both the original and validation cohorts. Compared with equally common non-associated chains, HLA-associated TCR beta chains in a later analysis were more clonally expanded and had lower generation probabilities. A later analysis associated 16,951 TCR beta sequences with specific HLA alleles at a false discovery rate of 0.05. In a later analysis, several top co-occurrence clusters were reported to appear linked to parvovirus B19, influenza, CMV and Epstein-Barr virus. Some IMGT-functional V segments, including TRBV6-2 and TRBV6-3, could not be told apart with the 87-base-pair reads, so those segments were excluded. While some public TCRs were present in many individuals, most TCR sequences turned up only very rarely across donors.

The method behind the library was the immunoSEQ multiplex PCR assay. The multiplex PCR relied on a mix of 60 forward primers for TCR Vbeta segments and 13 reverse primers for TCR Jbeta segments. The CDR3 region of rearranged TCR beta genes was amplified from genomic DNA by a multiplex PCR assay. The Illumina HiSeq System was used to sequence the amplified TCR beta libraries as 87-base-pair reads. The original pipeline was this. A later analysis counted 65 million to 90 million unique TCR beta chains across the 700 or so repertoires, and around 9.9 million of these chains were shared by at least two donors. To remove PCR and sequencing errors, raw reads were error-corrected and collapsed into unique sequences using a nearest-neighbor algorithm that merged closely related sequences. V, D and J gene segments were assigned by aligning CDR3 sequences to IMGT reference sequences. For a sequence to be retained, a match of at least six nucleotides to both a V gene segment and a J gene segment was required. Rearrangements were called productive when the CDR3 lacked stop codons and stayed in frame with V and J; all others were non-productive. CDR3 was defined by IMGT convention, running from the second conserved V-encoded cysteine to the conserved J-encoded phenylalanine. Sequences without an unambiguous match to a single V gene segment were excluded from the earlier analysis of 450 to 750 of the donors. In an earlier analysis of around 590 of the donors, a V segment was called functional when productive rearrangements were above 56.7%, and segregating when the standard deviation between donors exceeded 5%. A statistical classification framework was built to diagnose cytomegalovirus status from the catalog of TCR beta chain sequences. A later analysis assigned V and J genes by comparing TCR nucleotide sequences with IMGT/GENE-DB human TR gene sequences. A later analysis assigned CDR3 sequences and most-parsimonious VDJ recombination scenarios with the TCRdist pipeline. In a later analysis, every TCR beta chain was defined by the combination of its CDR3 amino acid sequence and its V-gene family, and reads without a unique V-gene family were dropped. As a way to deal with suspected cross-contamination and a sequencing artifact, a later analysis dropped roughly 600 nucleotide sequences that were highly shared and had low generation probability. A later analysis calculated a clonal expansion index for each public chain from normalized within-repertoire ranks of inferred template counts. In a later analysis, generation probabilities were computed with a VDJ recombination model fitted to out-of-frame rearrangements, and the resulting probabilities were checked against IGoR. In a later analysis, TCR-TCR, TCR-HLA and TCR-CMV co-occurrence was scored with hypergeometric tests, and a repertoire-size bias correction was applied to TCR pairs. A later analysis estimated false discovery rates by permuting HLA or CMV assignments 20 times. In a later analysis, co-occurring TCRs were grouped using DBSCAN, with TCRdist sequence similarity added in when clustering inside HLA-allele-positive subsets. Co-occurrence clustering excluded repertoires with fewer than 30,000 or more than 120,000 public chains, plus five with anomalous nucleotide sharing. TCRdb stores this immuneACCESS table with in-frame sequences only. Part of the clones is absent; in the studies checked, under half of the shortfall reflects unresolved V genes, and no reason is known for the rest. V and J calls plus clone size are reproduced from that table; the DNA served to infer D and trimming. The sample table holds 150,000 to 200,000 clones, of which 75% to 80% were seen once. Approximately 6% of the sample belongs to the ten largest clones.

Counted from cysteine to phenylalanine, this CDR3 has 15 amino acids. Just the 45-base CDR3 DNA is kept, in frame starting at base 1. Based on the germline V gene, the CDR1 and CDR2 sequences are LGHNA and YSLEER. Here V drops 2 bases and J drops 7 bases, and the junction holds 2 bases not matched to any gene. Rearrangement joined TRBV4-3 to TRBJ2-2; 12 central nucleotides agree with TRBD2. The sequence was collected from a woman aged 25 to 45 in good health and CMV-seropositive. Sequencing was performed on PBMCs. The sequenced DNA is TGCGCCAGCAGCCAAACTAGCGGGGGGAGCGGGGAGCTGTTTTTT. This sequence encodes CASSQTSGGSGELFF.